These T cell receptor beta chains were read from a single sample in a study of shared clonotypes between healthy human individuals. TCRdb's table, derived via immunoSEQ multiplex PCR, lists solely in-frame clones and lacks some. Of about 490,000 clones detected, 60% to 80% appear once; the ten largest clones hold 12%. The sequencing sample was made of PBMCs. The receptor set was obtained from a middle-aged woman in good health. Some clones in this sample may be carry-over from other donors' samples. The CDR3 runs from the conserved cysteine through the conserved F or W. The order of the fields is V gene, D gene, J gene, clone size, CDR3 DNA, CDR3 protein. The D gene is left open where the match is weak. Rows may omit the clone size; those that give it use once, few, many or a size class.

V gene: TRBV4-3; D gene: TRBD1; J gene: TRBJ2-7; clone size: .; CDR3 DNA: TGCGCCAGCAGCCCCCAATCAGGGGGCTTCGAGCAGTACTTC; CDR3 protein: CASSPQSGGFEQYF
V gene: TRBV7-9; D gene: .; J gene: TRBJ2-6; clone size: .; CDR3 DNA: TGTGCCAGCAGCCTGTACTCTGGGGCCAACGTCCTGACTTTC; CDR3 protein: CASSLYSGANVLTF
V gene: TRBV18; D gene: .; J gene: TRBJ1-4; clone size: .; CDR3 DNA: TGTGCCAGCTCACCGGGAGATGGAGAAAAACTGTTTTTT; CDR3 protein: CASSPGDGEKLFF
V gene: TRBV4-2; D gene: TRBD2; J gene: TRBJ2-2; clone size: few; CDR3 DNA: TGTGCCAGCAGCCAAGATTTGGTCGGGAGGGACACCGGGGAGCTGTTTTTT; CDR3 protein: CASSQDLVGRDTGELFF
V gene: TRBV15; D gene: TRBD2; J gene: TRBJ2-7; clone size: once; CDR3 DNA: TGTGCCACCAGCCCGGGGGGAGAGCTCTACGAGCAGTACTTC; CDR3 protein: CATSPGGELYEQYF
V gene: TRBV28; D gene: .; J gene: TRBJ2-2; clone size: .; CDR3 DNA: TGTGCCAGCCGGAGTGGCGAAAGATGGACCGGGGAGCTGTTTTTT; CDR3 protein: CASRSGERWTGELFF
V gene: TRBV30; D gene: .; J gene: TRBJ2-7; clone size: .; CDR3 DNA: TGTGCCTGGAGTAGTCTAGGCTACGAGCAGTACTTC; CDR3 protein: CAWSSLGYEQYF
V gene: TRBV21-1; D gene: .; J gene: TRBJ2-5; clone size: .; CDR3 DNA: TGTGCCAGCAGCAGAGGTTATGGAGCTAGCGGGAGGGACCGAGAGACCCAGTACTTC; CDR3 protein: CASSRGYGASGRDRETQYF
V gene: TRBV7-2; D gene: .; J gene: TRBJ2-5; clone size: .; CDR3 DNA: TGTGCCAGCAGCTTAGAGAGGTGGGCTTGGACCCAGTACTTC; CDR3 protein: CASSLERWAWTQYF
V gene: TRBV7-3; D gene: .; J gene: TRBJ2-3; clone size: .; CDR3 DNA: TGTGCCAGCAGCTTACGCGGGGCGGGGCTGGGAGATACGCAGTATTTT; CDR3 protein: CASSLRGAGLGDTQYF
V gene: TRBV19; D gene: TRBD1; J gene: TRBJ1-5; clone size: few; CDR3 DNA: TGTGCCAGTAGTCCGCCGGGACAGGACAATCAGCCCCAGCATTTT; CDR3 protein: CASSPPGQDNQPQHF
V gene: TRBV5-1; D gene: TRBD1; J gene: TRBJ1-4; clone size: many; CDR3 DNA: TGCGCCAGCAGCACCGGACAGGGCCGGGAAAAACTGTTTTTT; CDR3 protein: CASSTGQGREKLFF
V gene: TRBV15; D gene: TRBD2; J gene: TRBJ2-3; clone size: .; CDR3 DNA: TGTGCCACCAGCAGAGAAGCTAGCGGGAGCACAGATACGCAGTATTTT; CDR3 protein: CATSREASGSTDTQYF
V gene: TRBV7-3; D gene: .; J gene: TRBJ2-6; clone size: .; CDR3 DNA: TGTGCCAGCAAGGGAGGAGTTGGGGCCAACGTCCTGACTTTC; CDR3 protein: CASKGGVGANVLTF
V gene: TRBV18; D gene: TRBD1; J gene: TRBJ1-4; clone size: .; CDR3 DNA: TGTGCCAGCTCACTGAACAGGGGTTCTTTGGCCGGTGAAAAACTGTTTTTT; CDR3 protein: CASSLNRGSLAGEKLFF
V gene: TRBV4-1; D gene: .; J gene: TRBJ1-4; clone size: few; CDR3 DNA: TGCGCCAGCAGCCAAGTCGGGGAAAAACTGTTTTTT; CDR3 protein: CASSQVGEKLFF
V gene: TRBV28; D gene: TRBD1; J gene: TRBJ1-4; clone size: once; CDR3 DNA: TGTGCCAGCAGTTCACCGGGACAGGGAATTGAAAAACTGTTTTTT; CDR3 protein: CASSSPGQGIEKLFF
V gene: TRBV5-8; D gene: TRBD2; J gene: TRBJ2-3; clone size: .; CDR3 DNA: TGTGCCAGCAGCGAGCTAGCGGGAGGGGTCACAGATACGCAGTATTTT; CDR3 protein: CASSELAGGVTDTQYF
V gene: TRBV7-2; D gene: .; J gene: TRBJ2-1; clone size: .; CDR3 DNA: TGTGCCAGCTCCTGGGTCAGCTCCGACAATGAGCAGTTCTTC; CDR3 protein: CASSWVSSDNEQFF
V gene: TRBV6-1; D gene: .; J gene: TRBJ1-1; clone size: .; CDR3 DNA: TGTGCCAGCAGTGATAACGGGCCAGGAGCTTTCTTT; CDR3 protein: CASSDNGPGAFF
V gene: TRBV2; D gene: .; J gene: TRBJ2-7; clone size: .; CDR3 DNA: TGTGCCAGCACCCCGGGGCTAAGCTCCTACGAGCAGTACTTC; CDR3 protein: CASTPGLSSYEQYF
V gene: TRBV2; D gene: TRBD2; J gene: TRBJ2-1; clone size: many; CDR3 DNA: TGTGCCAGCAGGCGTGCGGGGGGAGGGTCCAATGAGCAGTTCTTC; CDR3 protein: CASRRAGGGSNEQFF
V gene: TRBV11-2; D gene: .; J gene: TRBJ2-2; clone size: .; CDR3 DNA: TGTGCCAGCAGCTTAGAATACTGGCATCTCGAGGGCACCGGGGAGCTGTTTTTT; CDR3 protein: CASSLEYWHLEGTGELFF
V gene: TRBV19; D gene: .; J gene: TRBJ2-5; clone size: .; CDR3 DNA: TGTGCCAGTGGGGGGGCACCCGAGACCCAGTACTTC; CDR3 protein: CASGGAPETQYF
V gene: TRBV5-1; D gene: .; J gene: TRBJ2-1; clone size: once; CDR3 DNA: TGCGCCAGCAGCTTGTACGGGAGAGCTAACTCCTACAATGAGCAGTTCTTC; CDR3 protein: CASSLYGRANSYNEQFF
V gene: TRBV5-1; D gene: TRBD2; J gene: TRBJ2-3; clone size: once; CDR3 DNA: TGCGCCAGTACTAGCGGGGCCTGGGGGGATACGCAGTATTTT; CDR3 protein: CASTSGAWGDTQYF